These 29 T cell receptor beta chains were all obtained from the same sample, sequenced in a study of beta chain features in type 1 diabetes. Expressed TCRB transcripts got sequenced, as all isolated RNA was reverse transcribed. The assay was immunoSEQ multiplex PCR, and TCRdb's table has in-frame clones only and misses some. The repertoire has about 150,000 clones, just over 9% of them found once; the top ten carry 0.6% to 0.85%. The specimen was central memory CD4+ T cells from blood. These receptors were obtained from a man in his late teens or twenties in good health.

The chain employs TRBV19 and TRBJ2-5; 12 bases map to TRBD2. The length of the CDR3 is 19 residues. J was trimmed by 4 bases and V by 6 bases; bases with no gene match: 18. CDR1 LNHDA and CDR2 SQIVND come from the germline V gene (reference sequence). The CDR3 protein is CASRGRMASGGGAGETQYF. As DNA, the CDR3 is TGTGCCAGTAGAGGGCGAATGGCTAGCGGGGGGGGAGCAGGAGAGACCCAGTACTTC. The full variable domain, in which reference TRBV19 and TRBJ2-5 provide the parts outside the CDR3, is DGGITQSPKYLFRKEGQNVTLSCEQNLNHDAMYWYRQDPGQGLRLIYYSQIVNDFQKGDIAEGYSVSREKKESFPLTVTSAQKNPTAFYLCASRGRMASGGGAGETQYFGPGTRLLVL.

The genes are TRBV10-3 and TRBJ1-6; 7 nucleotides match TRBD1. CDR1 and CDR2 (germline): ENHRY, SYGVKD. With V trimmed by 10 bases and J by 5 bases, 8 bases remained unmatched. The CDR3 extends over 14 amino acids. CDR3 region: CANRQGLDNSPLHF. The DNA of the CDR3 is TGTGCCAACCGACAGGGTTTGGATAATTCACCCCTCCACTTT.

The CDR3 region is CASSLNGETQYF. The DNA for the CDR3 is TGTGCCAGCAGCTTAAACGGAGAGACCCAGTACTTC. This chain joins TRBV11-3 and TRBJ2-5; D is uncertain. V dropped 2 bases and J dropped 4 bases, with 5 bases sitting between them. CDR1 is SGHNT, CDR2 YENEEA, per germline. The CDR3 runs 12 residues.

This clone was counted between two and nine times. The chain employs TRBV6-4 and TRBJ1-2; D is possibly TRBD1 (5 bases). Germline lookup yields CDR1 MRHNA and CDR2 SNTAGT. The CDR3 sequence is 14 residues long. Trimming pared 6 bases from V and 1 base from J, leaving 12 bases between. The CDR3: CASRATEVNYGYTF. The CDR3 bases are TGTGCCAGCAGAGCGACAGAGGTTAACTATGGCTACACCTTC.

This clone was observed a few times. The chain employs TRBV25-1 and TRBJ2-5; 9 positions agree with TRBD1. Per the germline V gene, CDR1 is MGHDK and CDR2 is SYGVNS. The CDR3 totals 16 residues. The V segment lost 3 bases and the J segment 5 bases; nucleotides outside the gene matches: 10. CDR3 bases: TGTGCCAGCAGTGATAGGACAGGGGTTGCCCGGGAGACCCAGTACTTC. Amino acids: CASSDRTGVARETQYF.

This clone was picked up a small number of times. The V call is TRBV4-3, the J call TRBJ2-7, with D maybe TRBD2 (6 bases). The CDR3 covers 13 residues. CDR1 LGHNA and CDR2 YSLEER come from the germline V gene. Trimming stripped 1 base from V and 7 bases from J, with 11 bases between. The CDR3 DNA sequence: TGCGCCAGCAGCCAAGCGGCAGGGAGGGAGCAGTACTTC. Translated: CASSQAAGREQYF.

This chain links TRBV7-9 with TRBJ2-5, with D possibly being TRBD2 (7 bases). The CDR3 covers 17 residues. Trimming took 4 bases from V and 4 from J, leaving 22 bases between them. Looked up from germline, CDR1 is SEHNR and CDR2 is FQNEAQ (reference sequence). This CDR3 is CASSSRGKRGGVETQYF. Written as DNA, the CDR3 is TGTGCCAGCAGCTCCCGTGGGAAGCGCGGGGGCGTAGAGACCCAGTACTTC.

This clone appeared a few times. CDR3 nucleotides: TGTGCCAGTAGACGGACAGGGGGCACAGATACGCAGTATTTT. This translates into CASRRTGGTDTQYF. The chain joins TRBV19 to TRBJ2-3; 9 bases fit TRBD1. V lost 6 bases, J lost 1 base, and 2 bases stayed unmatched. This CDR3 is built from 14 residues. CDR1 is LNHDA, CDR2 SQIVND, per germline (reference sequence).

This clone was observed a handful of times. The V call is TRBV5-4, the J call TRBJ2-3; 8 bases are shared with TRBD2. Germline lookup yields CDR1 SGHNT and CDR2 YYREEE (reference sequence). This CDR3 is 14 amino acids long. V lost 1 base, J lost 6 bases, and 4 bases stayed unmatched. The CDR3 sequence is CASSLRGGQDTQYF. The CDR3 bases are TGTGCCAGCAGCTTGCGGGGGGGCCAGGATACGCAGTATTTT. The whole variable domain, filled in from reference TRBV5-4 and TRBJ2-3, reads ETGVTQSPTHLIKTRGQQVTLRCSSQSGHNTVSWYQQALGQGPQFIFQYYREEENGRGNFPPRFSGLQFPNYSSELNVNALELDDSALYLCASSLRGGQDTQYFGPGTRLTVL.

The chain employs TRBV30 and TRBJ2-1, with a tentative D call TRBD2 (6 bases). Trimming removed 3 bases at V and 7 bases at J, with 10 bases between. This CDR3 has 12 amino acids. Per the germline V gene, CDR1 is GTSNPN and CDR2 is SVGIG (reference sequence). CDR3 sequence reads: CAWRGGFNEQFF. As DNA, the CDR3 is TGTGCCTGGAGGGGGGGTTTTAATGAGCAGTTCTTC.

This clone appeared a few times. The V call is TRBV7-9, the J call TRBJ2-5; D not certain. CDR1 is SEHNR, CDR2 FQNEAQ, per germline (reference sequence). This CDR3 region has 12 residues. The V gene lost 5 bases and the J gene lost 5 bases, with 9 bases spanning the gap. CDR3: CASSPRSETQYF. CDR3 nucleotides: TGTGCCAGCAGCCCCCGGTCTGAGACCCAGTACTTC.

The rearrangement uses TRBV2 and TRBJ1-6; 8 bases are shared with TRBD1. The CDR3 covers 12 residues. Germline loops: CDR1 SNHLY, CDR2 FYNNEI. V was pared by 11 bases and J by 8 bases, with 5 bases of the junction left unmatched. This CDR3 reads CAGQTGDSPLHF. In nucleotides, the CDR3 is TGTGCCGGTCAGACAGGGGATTCACCCCTCCACTTT.

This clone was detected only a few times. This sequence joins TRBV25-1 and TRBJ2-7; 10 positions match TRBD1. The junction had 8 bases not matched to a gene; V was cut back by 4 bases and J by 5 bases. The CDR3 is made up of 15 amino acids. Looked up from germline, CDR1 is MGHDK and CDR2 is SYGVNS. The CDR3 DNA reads TGTGCCAGCAGTGGGACCGGGACAGGGGACCACGAGCAGTACTTC. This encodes CASSGTGTGDHEQYF.

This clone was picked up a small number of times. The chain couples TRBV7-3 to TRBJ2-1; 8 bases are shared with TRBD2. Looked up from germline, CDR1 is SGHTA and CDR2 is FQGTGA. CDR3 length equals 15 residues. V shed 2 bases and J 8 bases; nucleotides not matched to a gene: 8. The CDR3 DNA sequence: TGTGCCAGCAGCTTATCCTCAGCGGGGGATTATGAGCAGTTCTTC. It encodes CASSLSSAGDYEQFF.

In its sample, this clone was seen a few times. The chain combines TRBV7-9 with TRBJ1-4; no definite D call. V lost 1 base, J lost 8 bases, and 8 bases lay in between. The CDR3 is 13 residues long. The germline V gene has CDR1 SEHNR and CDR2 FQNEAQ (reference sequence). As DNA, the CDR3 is TGTGCCAGCAGCTTAGATAGATGGGAAAAACTGTTTTTT. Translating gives CASSLDRWEKLFF.

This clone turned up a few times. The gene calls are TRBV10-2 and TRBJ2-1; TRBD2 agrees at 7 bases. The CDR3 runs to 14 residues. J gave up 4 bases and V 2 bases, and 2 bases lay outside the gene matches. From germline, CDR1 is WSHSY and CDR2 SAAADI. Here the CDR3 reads CASSELAEYNEQFF. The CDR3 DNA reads TGCGCCAGCAGTGAGCTAGCGGAATACAATGAGCAGTTCTTC.

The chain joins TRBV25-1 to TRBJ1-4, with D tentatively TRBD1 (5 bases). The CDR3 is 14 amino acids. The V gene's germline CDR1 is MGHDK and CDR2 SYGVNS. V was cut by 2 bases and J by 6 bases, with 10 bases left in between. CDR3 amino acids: CASSEGTAHEKLFF. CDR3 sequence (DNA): TGTGCCAGCAGTGAAGGGACTGCCCATGAAAAACTGTTTTTT.

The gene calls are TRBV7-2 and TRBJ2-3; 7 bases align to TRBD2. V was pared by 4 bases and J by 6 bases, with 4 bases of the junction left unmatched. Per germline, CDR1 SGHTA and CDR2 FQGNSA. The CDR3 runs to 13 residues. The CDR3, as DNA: TGTGCCAGCAGCTCCGGACTAGGGGATACGCAGTATTTT. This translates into CASSSGLGDTQYF.

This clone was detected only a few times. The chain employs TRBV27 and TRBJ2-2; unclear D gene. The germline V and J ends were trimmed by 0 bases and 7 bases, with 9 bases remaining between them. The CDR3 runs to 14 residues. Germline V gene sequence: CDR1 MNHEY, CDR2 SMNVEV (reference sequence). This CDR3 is CASSLSRPLGELFF. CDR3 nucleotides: TGTGCCAGCAGTTTATCGAGGCCACTCGGGGAGCTGTTTTTT.

CDR3 nucleotide sequence: TGTGCCTGGAGTCTTCTCAGTCCCGTAATGGATACGCAGTATTTT. The encoded protein is CAWSLLSPVMDTQYF. This chain links TRBV30 with TRBJ2-3; D call uncertain. The V end lost 2 bases, the J end lost 6 bases, and 18 bases lay between the germline ends. The germline V gene has CDR1 GTSNPN and CDR2 SVGIG (reference sequence). The CDR3 runs 15 residues.

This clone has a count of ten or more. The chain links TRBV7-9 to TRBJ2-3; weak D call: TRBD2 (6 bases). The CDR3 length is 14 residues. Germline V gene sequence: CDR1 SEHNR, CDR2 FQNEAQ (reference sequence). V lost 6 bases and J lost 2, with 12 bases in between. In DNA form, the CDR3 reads TGTGCCAGCAGTTATAGCGGAACCACAGATACGCAGTATTTT. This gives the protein CASSYSGTTDTQYF.

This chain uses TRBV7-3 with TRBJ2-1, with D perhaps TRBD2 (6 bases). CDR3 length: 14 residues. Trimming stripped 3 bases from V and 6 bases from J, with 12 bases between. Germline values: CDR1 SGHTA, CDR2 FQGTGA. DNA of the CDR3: TGTGCCAGCAGCTTGGGGCACGGGGGCAATGAGCAGTTCTTC. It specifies CASSLGHGGNEQFF.

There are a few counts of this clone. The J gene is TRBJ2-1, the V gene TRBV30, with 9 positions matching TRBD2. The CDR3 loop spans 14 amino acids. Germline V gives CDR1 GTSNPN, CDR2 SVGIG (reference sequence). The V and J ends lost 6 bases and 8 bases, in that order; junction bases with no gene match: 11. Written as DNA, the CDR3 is TGTGCCTGCTCCCCTGGCGGGGGGGCTGATGAGCAGTTCTTC. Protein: CACSPGGGADEQFF.

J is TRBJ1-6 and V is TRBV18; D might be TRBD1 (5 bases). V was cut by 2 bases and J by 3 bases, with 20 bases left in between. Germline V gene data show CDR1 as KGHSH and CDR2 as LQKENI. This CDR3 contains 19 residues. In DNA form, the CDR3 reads TGTGCCAGCTCACCATCACCCAAAACCGGGACTGTCTATAATTCACCCCTCCACTTT. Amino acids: CASSPSPKTGTVYNSPLHF.

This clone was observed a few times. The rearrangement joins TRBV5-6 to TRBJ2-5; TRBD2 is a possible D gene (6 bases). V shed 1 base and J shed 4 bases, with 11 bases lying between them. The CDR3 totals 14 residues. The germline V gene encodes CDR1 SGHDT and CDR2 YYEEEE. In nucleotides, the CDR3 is TGTGCCAGCAGCTTGAAGGGAGGCGCAGAGACCCAGTACTTC. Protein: CASSLKGGAETQYF.

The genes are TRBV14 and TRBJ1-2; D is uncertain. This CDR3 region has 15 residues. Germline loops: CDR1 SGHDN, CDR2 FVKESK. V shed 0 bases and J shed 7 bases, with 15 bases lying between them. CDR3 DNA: TGTGCCAGCAGCCAAGATCCGTTTTTGTCCCCTGGCTACACCTTC. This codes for CASSQDPFLSPGYTF. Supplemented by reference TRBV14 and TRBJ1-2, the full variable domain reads EAGVTQFPSHSVIEKGQTVTLRCDPISGHDNLYWYRRVMGKEIKFLLHFVKESKQDESGMPNNRFLAERTGGTYSTLKVQPAELEDSGVYFCASSQDPFLSPGYTFGSGTRLTVV.

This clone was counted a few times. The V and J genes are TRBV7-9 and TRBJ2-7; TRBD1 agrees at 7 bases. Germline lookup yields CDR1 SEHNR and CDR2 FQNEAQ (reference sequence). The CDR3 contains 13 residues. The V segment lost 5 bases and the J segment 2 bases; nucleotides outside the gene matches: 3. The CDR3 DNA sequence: TGTGCCAGCAGCGAAGGGACAGCCTACGAGCAGTACTTC. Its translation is CASSEGTAYEQYF.

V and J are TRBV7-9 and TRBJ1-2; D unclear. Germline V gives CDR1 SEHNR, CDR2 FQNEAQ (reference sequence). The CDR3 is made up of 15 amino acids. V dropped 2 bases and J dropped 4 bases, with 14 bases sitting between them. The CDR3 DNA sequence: TGTGCCAGCAGCTTAATGGCCAGACACCGCTATGGCTACACCTTC. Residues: CASSLMARHRYGYTF.

CDR3 coding DNA: TGTGCCAGCAGTGTCGCGGGGGGTCTTGGCTATGGCTACACCTTC. Protein sequence: CASSVAGGLGYGYTF. V is TRBV6-4 and J is TRBJ1-2; perhaps TRBD1 as D (5 bases). From germline, CDR1 is MRHNA and CDR2 SNTAGT. This CDR3 has 15 residues. V lost 4 bases to trimming and J lost 4 bases, with 16 bases between them.